These 3 T cell receptor beta chains came from one sample sequenced in a study of identical twins. Via MiXCR, TCRdb re-called the 5' RACE reads, giving one row per CDR3 protein. The sample has some 230,000 distinct CDR3 sequences, under 8.5% seen once. This same sample was also part of a study on T cells expressing NK-cell markers.

The specimen was CD8+ T cells sorted from blood. These receptors all come from a woman between 18 and 29 years old in good health.

This clonotype was detected ten times or more. The V call is TRBV7-9, the J call TRBJ1-1; weak D call: TRBD1 (6 bases). The germline CDR1 and CDR2 sequences are SEHNR and FQNEAQ (reference sequence). This CDR3 comprises 14 residues. The germline V and J ends were trimmed by 4 bases and 0 bases, with 9 bases remaining between them. In nucleotides, the CDR3 is TGTGCCAGCAGCTCAGGGGTCCTGAACACTGAAGCTTTCTTT. Protein: CASSSGVLNTEAFF.

This chain connects TRBV5-1 to TRBJ2-3; D is possibly TRBD1 or TRBD2 (5 bases each). The germline V and J ends were trimmed by 3 bases and 6 bases, with 14 bases remaining between them. Per the germline V gene, CDR1 is SGHRS and CDR2 is YFSETQ. This CDR3 region has 14 residues. The chain's CDR3 is CASSSRDQKDTQYF. The CDR3 DNA sequence: TGCGCCAGCAGCTCCCGGGACCAGAAGGATACGCAGTATTTT.

In this sample, this clonotype turned up a few times. J is TRBJ2-3 and V is TRBV20-1; TRBD2 might be the D (5 bases). CDR1 and CDR2 (germline): DFQATT, SNEGSKA (reference sequence). The CDR3 sequence is 16 residues long. With 0 bases removed from V and 2 bases from J, the gap between germline ends came to 15 bases. The CDR3 sequence: CSARDTLAPDTDTQYF. In DNA, the CDR3 is TGCAGTGCTAGAGACACGCTAGCCCCCGACACAGATACGCAGTATTTT.